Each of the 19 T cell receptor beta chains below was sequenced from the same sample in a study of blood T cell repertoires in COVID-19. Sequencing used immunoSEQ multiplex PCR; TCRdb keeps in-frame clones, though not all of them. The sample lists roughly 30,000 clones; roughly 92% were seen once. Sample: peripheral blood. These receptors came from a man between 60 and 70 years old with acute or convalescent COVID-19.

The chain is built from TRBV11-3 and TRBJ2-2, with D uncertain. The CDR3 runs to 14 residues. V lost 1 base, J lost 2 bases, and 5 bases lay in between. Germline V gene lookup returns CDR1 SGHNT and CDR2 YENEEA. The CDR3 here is CASSLVVNTGELFF. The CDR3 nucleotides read TGTGCCAGCAGCTTAGTAGTTAACACCGGGGAGCTGTTTTTT.

As DNA, the CDR3 is TGTGCCAGCAGTGACAGGGGGCACACTGAAGCTTTCTTT. As protein: CASSDRGHTEAFF. J is TRBJ1-1 and V is TRBV28; TRBD1 agrees at 10 bases. The V and J ends lost 5 bases and 3 bases, in that order; junction bases with no gene match: 0. The CDR3 covers 13 residues. Per the germline V gene, CDR1 is MDHEN and CDR2 is SYDVKM.

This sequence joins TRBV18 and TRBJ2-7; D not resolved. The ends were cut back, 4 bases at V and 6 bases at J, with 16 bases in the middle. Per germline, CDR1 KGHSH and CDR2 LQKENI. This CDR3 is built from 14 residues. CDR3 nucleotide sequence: TGTGCCAGCTCACTCCTCCAGGTGATTACCGAGCAGTACTTC. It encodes CASSLLQVITEQYF.

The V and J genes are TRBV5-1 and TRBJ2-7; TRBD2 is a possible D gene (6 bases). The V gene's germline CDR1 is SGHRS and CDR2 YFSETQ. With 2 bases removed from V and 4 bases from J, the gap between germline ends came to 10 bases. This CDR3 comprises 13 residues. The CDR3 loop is CASSFGTSYEQYF. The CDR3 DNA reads TGCGCCAGCAGCTTCGGGACTTCTTACGAGCAGTACTTC.

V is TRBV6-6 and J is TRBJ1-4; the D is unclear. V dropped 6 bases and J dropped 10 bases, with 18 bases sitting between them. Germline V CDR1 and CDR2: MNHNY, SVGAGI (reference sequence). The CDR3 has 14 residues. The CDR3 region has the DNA TGTGCCAGCAGGCGACTGGCCGAGGAGGGAAAACTGTTTTTT. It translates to CASRRLAEEGKLFF.

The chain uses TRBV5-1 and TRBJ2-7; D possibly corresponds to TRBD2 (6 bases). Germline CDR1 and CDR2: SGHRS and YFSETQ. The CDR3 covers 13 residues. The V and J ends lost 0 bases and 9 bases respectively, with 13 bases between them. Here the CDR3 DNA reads TGCGCCAGCAGCTTGGCCGGGAGTTGCGGGCAGTACGTC. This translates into CASSLAGSCGQYV.

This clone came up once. CDR3 sequence (DNA): TGTGCCAGCAGTTACTCGGGGGGGCTCGGCGATCAGCCCCAGCATTTT. Amino acids: CASSYSGGLGDQPQHF. The chain recombines TRBV6-5 with TRBJ1-5; possible D gene TRBD1, 6 bases. CDR3 length: 16 amino acids. Between the trimmed V and J ends, which lost 0 bases and 5 bases, there was a span of 14 bases. Germline lookup yields CDR1 MNHEY and CDR2 SVGAGI.

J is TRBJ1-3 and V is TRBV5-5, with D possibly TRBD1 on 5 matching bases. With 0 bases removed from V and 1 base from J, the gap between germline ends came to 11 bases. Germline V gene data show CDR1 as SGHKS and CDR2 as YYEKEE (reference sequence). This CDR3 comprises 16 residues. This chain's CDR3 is CASSLADSQSGNTIYF. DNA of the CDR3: TGTGCCAGCAGCTTGGCCGACAGTCAATCTGGAAACACCATATATTTT. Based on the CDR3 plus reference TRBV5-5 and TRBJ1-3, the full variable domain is DAGVTQSPTHLIKTRGQQVTLRCSPISGHKSVSWYQQVLGQGPQFIFQYYEKEERGRGNFPDRFSARQFPNYSSELNVNALLLGDSALYLCASSLADSQSGNTIYFGEGSWLTVV.

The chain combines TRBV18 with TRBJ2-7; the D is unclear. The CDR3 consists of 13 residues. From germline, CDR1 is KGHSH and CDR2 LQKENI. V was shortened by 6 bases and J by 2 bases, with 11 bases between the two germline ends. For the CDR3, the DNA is TGTGCCAGCTCCCCAGAACAGACCTACGAGCAGTACGTC. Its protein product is CASSPEQTYEQYV.

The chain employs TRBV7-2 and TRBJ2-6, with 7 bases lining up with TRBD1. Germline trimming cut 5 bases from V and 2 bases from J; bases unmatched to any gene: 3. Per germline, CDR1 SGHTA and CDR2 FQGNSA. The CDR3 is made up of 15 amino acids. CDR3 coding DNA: TGTGCCAGCAGCCTCGACAGGGCTGGGGCCAACGTCCTGACTTTC. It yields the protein CASSLDRAGANVLTF.

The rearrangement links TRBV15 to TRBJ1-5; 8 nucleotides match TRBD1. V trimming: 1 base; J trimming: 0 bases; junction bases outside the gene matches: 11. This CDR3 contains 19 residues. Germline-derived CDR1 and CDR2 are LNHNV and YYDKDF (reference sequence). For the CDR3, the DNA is TGTGCCACCAGCAGAGCCTTTACAGGGGGTTGGGATAGCAATCAGCCCCAGCATTTT. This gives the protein CATSRAFTGGWDSNQPQHF.

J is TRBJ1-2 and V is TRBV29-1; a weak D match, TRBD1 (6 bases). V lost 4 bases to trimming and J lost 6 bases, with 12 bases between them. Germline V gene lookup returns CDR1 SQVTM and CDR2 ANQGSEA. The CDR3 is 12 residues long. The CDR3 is CSVAEGGHGYTF. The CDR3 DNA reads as TGCAGCGTTGCCGAGGGGGGGCATGGCTACACCTTC.

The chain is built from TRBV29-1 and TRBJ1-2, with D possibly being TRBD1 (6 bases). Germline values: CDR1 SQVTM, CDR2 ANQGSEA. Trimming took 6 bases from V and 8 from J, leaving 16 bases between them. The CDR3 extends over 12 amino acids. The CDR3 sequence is CSVSTGSRGYTF. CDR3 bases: TGCAGCGTGTCCACAGGGTCGAGGGGCTACACCTTC.

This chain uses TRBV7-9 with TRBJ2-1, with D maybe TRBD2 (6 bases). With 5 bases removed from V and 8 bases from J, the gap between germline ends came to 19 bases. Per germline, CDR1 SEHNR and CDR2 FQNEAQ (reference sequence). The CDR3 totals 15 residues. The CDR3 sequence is CASSLPGLRSHEQFF. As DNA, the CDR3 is TGTGCCAGCAGCCTGCCGGGACTCCGGAGCCATGAGCAGTTCTTC.

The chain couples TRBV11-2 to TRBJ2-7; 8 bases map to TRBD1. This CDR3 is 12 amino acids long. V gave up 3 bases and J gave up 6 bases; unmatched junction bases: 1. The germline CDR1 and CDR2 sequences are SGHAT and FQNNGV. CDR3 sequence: CASSLDRVEQYF. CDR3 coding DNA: TGTGCCAGCAGCTTGGACAGGGTCGAGCAGTACTTC.

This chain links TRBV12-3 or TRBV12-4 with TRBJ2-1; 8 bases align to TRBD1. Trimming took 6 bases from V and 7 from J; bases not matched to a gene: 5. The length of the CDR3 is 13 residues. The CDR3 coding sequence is TGTGCCAGCAGGTACAGGGGGGCAAATGAGCAGTTCTTC. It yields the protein CASRYRGANEQFF.

The CDR3 nucleotides are TGTGCCAGCAGTTTACGGGACAGCCCATATTCACCCCTCCACTTT. Protein product: CASSLRDSPYSPLHF. The genes are TRBV28 and TRBJ1-6; 7 bases match TRBD1. V gave up 2 bases and J gave up 8 bases; unmatched junction bases: 6. The CDR3 sequence is 15 residues long. The germline V gene encodes CDR1 MDHEN and CDR2 SYDVKM.

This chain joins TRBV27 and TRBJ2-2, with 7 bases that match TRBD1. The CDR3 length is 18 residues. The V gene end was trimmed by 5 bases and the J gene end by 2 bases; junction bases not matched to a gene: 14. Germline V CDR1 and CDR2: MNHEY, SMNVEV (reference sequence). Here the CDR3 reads CASSPSRGGGPNTGELFF. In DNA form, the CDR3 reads TGTGCCAGCAGTCCGTCCCGAGGGGGCGGACCAAACACCGGGGAGCTGTTTTTT.

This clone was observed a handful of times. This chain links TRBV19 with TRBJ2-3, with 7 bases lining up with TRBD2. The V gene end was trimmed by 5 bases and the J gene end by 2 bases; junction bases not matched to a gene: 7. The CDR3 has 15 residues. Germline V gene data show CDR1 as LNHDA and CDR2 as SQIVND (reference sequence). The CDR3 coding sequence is TGTGCCAGTAGTGCCCTGGGACTACCCACAGATACGCAGTATTTT. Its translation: CASSALGLPTDTQYF.